This T cell receptor beta chain was sequenced in a study of T cells in Graves' hyperthyroidism and ophthalmopathy. Study-level information: Upon initial diagnosis and before any treatment, peripheral blood was collected.

Amplification yielded TCR beta CDR3 regions, with RNA transcripts as the source. The TCR CDR3 was amplified in a first-round RT-PCR using the HTBI primer set. One entry per CDR3 protein results from TCRdb running MiXCR on the multiplex PCR reads. The table has 350,000 or so distinct CDR3 sequences, 15% to 20% seen once; the top ten hold around 15%. This clonotype was observed many times. The source of this sequence is a woman in her thirties or forties with Graves' ophthalmopathy. The sample comprised blood.

CDR3 bases: TGTGCCAGCAGTTTAGACAGGGGGAGTAGAGCTTTCTTT. Its protein is CASSLDRGSRAFF. This chain connects TRBV6-5 to TRBJ1-1, with TRBD1 matching over 9 bases. The germline V gene has CDR1 MNHEY and CDR2 SVGAGI. V trimming: 4 bases; J trimming: 10 bases; junction bases outside the gene matches: 7. The CDR3 has 13 amino acids.